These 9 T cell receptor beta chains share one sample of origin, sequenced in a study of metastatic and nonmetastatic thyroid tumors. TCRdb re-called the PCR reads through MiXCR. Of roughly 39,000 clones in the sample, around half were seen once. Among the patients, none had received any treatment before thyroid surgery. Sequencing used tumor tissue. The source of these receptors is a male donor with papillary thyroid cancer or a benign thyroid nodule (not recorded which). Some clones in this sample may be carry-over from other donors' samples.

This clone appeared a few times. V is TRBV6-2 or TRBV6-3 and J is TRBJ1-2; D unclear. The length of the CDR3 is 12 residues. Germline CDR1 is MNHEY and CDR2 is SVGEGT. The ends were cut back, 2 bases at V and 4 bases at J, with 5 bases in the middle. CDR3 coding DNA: TGTGCCAGCAGTTACGGTGTCTATGGCTACACCTTC. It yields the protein CASSYGVYGYTF.

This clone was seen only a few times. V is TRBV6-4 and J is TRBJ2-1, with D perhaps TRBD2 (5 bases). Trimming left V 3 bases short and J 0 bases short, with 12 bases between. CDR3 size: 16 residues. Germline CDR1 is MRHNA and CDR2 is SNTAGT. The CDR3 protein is CASSDGGTSSYNEQFF. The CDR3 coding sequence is TGTGCCAGCAGTGATGGCGGCACTAGCTCCTACAATGAGCAGTTCTTC.

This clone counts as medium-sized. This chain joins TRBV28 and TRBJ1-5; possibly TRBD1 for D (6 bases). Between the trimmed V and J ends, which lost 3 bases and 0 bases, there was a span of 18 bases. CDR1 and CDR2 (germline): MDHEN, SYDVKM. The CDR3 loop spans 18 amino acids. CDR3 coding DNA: TGTGCCAGCAGTTTGCTTGGACAGACCGATTATAGCAATCAGCCCCAGCATTTT. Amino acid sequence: CASSLLGQTDYSNQPQHF.

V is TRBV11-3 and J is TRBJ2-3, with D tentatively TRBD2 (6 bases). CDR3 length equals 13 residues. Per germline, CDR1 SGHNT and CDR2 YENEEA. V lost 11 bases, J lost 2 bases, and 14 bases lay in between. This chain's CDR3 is CASGTPPTDTQYF. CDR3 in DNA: TGTGCCTCCGGGACTCCGCCCACAGATACGCAGTATTTT.

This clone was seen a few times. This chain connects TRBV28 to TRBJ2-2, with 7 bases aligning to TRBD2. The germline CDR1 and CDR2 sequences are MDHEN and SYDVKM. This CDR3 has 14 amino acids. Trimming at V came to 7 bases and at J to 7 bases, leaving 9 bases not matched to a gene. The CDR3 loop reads CASKSTSSHGELFF. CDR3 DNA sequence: TGTGCCAGCAAATCGACTAGCTCTCACGGGGAGCTGTTTTTT.

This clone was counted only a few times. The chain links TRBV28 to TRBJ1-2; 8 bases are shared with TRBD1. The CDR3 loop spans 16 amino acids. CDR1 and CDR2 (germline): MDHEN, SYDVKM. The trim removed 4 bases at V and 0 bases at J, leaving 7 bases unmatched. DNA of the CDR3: TGTGCCAGCAGTTCAACCCGACAGGGGCCTAACTATGGCTACACCTTC. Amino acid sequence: CASSSTRQGPNYGYTF.

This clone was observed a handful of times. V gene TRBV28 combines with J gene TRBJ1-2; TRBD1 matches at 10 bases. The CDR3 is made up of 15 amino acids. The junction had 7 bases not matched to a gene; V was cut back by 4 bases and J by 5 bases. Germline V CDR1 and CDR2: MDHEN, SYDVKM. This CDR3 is CASSSTGGVGYGYTF. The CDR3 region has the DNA TGTGCCAGCAGTTCGACAGGGGGCGTTGGATATGGCTACACCTTC.

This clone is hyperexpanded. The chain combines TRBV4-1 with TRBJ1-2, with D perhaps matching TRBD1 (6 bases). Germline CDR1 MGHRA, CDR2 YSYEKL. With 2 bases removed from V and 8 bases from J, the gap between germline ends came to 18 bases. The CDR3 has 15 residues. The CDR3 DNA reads TGCGCCAGCAGCCAAAAAGACAGGACCTCCAGCGGCTACACCTTC. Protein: CASSQKDRTSSGYTF.

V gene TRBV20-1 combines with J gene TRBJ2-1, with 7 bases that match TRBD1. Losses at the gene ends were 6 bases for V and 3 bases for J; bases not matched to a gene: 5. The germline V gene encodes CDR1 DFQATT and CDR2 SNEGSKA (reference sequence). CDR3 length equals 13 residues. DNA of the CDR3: TGCAGTGCCATAAGGGACAGCTACAATGAGCAGTTCTTC. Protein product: CSAIRDSYNEQFF.